This T cell receptor (beta chain) originates from a study of T cell clones after liver transplantation. Study-wide background: Post-transplant blood was tracked for graft-donor-reactive T cell clones identified in a pre-transplant mixed lymphocyte reaction. Patients counted as tolerant after at least one year off all immunosuppression, enzymes not exceeding twice normal.

For this clone: Its target is unknown.

The ends were cut back, 1 base at V and 8 bases at J, with 11 bases in the middle. Germline CDR1 and CDR2: SNHLY and FYNNEI. The CDR3 extends over 13 amino acids. The assay was immunoSEQ multiplex PCR, and TCRdb's table has in-frame clones only and misses some. The repertoire consists of roughly 50,000 clones, with 65% to 85% occurring once and the leading ten covering 7.5% to 10%. General study points: Small, mixed patient groups and varying post-transplant times limit these conclusions.

The specimen was CD4+ T cells from blood, collected before liver transplant. The sequence was collected from a human donor who received a liver transplant. This sequence joins TRBV2 and TRBJ1-2, with D unclear. The CDR3 nucleotides are TGTGCCAGCAGTGAAGAAGTAAGGGCGGGCTACACCTTC. Protein sequence: CASSEEVRAGYTF.